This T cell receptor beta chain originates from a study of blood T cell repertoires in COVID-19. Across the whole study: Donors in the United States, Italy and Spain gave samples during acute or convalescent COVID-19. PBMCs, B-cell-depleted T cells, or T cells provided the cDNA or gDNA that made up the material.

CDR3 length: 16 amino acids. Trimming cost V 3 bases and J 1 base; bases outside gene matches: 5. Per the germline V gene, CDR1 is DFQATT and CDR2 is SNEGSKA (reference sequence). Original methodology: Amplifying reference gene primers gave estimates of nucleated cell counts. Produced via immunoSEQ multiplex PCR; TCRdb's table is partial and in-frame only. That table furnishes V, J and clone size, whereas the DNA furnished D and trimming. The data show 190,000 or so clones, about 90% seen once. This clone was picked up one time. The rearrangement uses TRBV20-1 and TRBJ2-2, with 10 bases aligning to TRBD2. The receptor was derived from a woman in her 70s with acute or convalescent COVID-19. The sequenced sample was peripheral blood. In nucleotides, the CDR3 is TGCAGTGCTAGTAGGCTAGCGGGGGTGAACACCGGGGAGCTGTTTTTT. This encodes CSASRLAGVNTGELFF.